These 29 T cell receptor beta chains originate from one sample sequenced in a study of blood T cell repertoires in COVID-19. Only in-frame clones appear in the TCRdb table, and some are missing; sequencing was by immunoSEQ multiplex PCR. The table lists about 140,000 clones, approximately 80% of them singletons. Sequencing was carried out using peripheral blood. Receptors were obtained from a woman between 45 and 65 years old with acute or convalescent COVID-19.

The chain has TRBV7-8 and TRBJ1-5, with D tentatively TRBD1 (6 bases). Trimming stripped 5 bases from V and 4 bases from J, with 15 bases between. CDR1 is SGHVS and CDR2 is FQNEAQ in the germline V gene. The CDR3 loop spans 15 amino acids. The CDR3: CASSAGAGLNQPQHF. Written as DNA, the CDR3 is TGTGCCAGCAGCGCAGGGGCCGGACTTAATCAGCCCCAGCATTTT.

The chain uses TRBV18 and TRBJ1-1; 7 bases fit TRBD1. The CDR3 is 15 residues long. V was pared by 0 bases and J by 4 bases, with 5 bases of the junction left unmatched. Germline CDR1 and CDR2: KGHSH and LQKENI. DNA of the CDR3: TGTGCCAGCTCACCACCGGGTCAGGGGGGCACTGAAGCTTTCTTT. It encodes CASSPPGQGGTEAFF.

V gene TRBV7-2 combines with J gene TRBJ1-6; D is possibly TRBD1 (5 bases). Trimming left V 3 bases short and J 7 bases short, with 13 bases between. The CDR3 consists of 15 residues. Germline-derived CDR1 and CDR2 are SGHTA and FQGNSA. CDR3: CASSFSGVQNSPLHF. The CDR3 region has the DNA TGTGCCAGCAGCTTCTCGGGGGTTCAGAATTCACCCCTCCACTTT.

The chain couples TRBV7-9 to TRBJ2-7; 9 bases fit TRBD1. CDR3 length equals 14 residues. In germline, CDR1 is SEHNR, CDR2 FQNEAQ (reference sequence). V shed 3 bases and J 6 bases; nucleotides not matched to a gene: 6. CDR3 DNA sequence: TGTGCCAGCAGCTTCCGGACAGGGGAAAGCGAGCAGTACTTC. This gives the protein CASSFRTGESEQYF.

Worth noting for this clone: This sample also contains other DNA sequences that code for the same CDR3. The V call is TRBV4-3, the J call TRBJ1-4; 8 positions agree with TRBD1. This CDR3 has 14 amino acids. Germline CDR1 is LGHNA and CDR2 is YSLEER. V gave up 1 base and J gave up 5 bases; unmatched junction bases: 0. The CDR3 loop reads CASSQGQGNEKLFF. The CDR3 DNA is TGCGCCAGCAGCCAAGGACAGGGGAATGAAAAACTGTTTTTT.

The J gene is TRBJ2-1, the V gene TRBV19; 7 bases fit TRBD2. Trimming cost V 6 bases and J 6 bases; bases outside gene matches: 11. The CDR3 covers 15 residues. The V gene's germline CDR1 is LNHDA and CDR2 SQIVND (reference sequence). CDR3 loop: CASRPTSAVPNEQFF. Here the CDR3 DNA reads TGTGCCAGTAGACCAACTAGCGCGGTTCCCAATGAGCAGTTCTTC.

V is TRBV28 and J is TRBJ1-5; unclear D gene. Germline assignment: CDR1 MDHEN and CDR2 SYDVKM. The CDR3 runs to 16 residues. V was cut by 7 bases and J by 0 bases, with 16 bases left in between. DNA of the CDR3: TGTGCCAGCACGGACTATCCGATAAATAGCAATCAGCCCCAGCATTTT. Its protein product is CASTDYPINSNQPQHF.

This clone was found once. The chain carries TRBV14 and TRBJ2-3, with D perhaps matching TRBD1 (5 bases). CDR3 length: 12 residues. The V end lost 2 bases, the J end lost 7 bases, and 7 bases lay between the germline ends. In germline, CDR1 is SGHDN, CDR2 FVKESK. The CDR3 region has the DNA TGTGCCAGCAGCCAACAGGGATATACGCAGTATTTT. This codes for CASSQQGYTQYF. Combining the CDR3 with reference TRBV14 and TRBJ2-3 gives the whole variable domain EAGVTQFPSHSVIEKGQTVTLRCDPISGHDNLYWYRRVMGKEIKFLLHFVKESKQDESGMPNNRFLAERTGGTYSTLKVQPAELEDSGVYFCASSQQGYTQYFGPGTRLTVL.

This clone was seen more than once but under ten times. The rearrangement uses TRBV15 and TRBJ2-3; D is perhaps TRBD2 (6 bases). V was trimmed by 2 bases and J by 0 bases, leaving 15 bases between them. The CDR3 consists of 17 residues. CDR1 is LNHNV and CDR2 is YYDKDF in the germline V gene (reference sequence). The CDR3 sequence is CATSRLSAGTSTDTQYF. CDR3 nucleotide sequence: TGTGCCACCAGCAGATTATCCGCCGGGACTAGCACAGATACGCAGTATTTT.

This clone was counted only a few times. The chain combines TRBV7-9 with TRBJ1-1, with D perhaps matching TRBD1 (5 bases). The V gene's germline CDR1 is SEHNR and CDR2 FQNEAQ (reference sequence). The CDR3 loop spans 12 amino acids. The V gene lost 7 bases and the J gene lost 4 bases, with 10 bases spanning the gap. The chain's CDR3 is CASTGGGTEAFF. In DNA form, the CDR3 reads TGTGCCAGCACGGGGGGAGGCACTGAAGCTTTCTTT.

The rearrangement joins TRBV6-5 to TRBJ1-1; D possibly corresponds to TRBD1 (5 bases). Germline V lookup: CDR1 MNHEY, CDR2 SVGAGI. The CDR3 has 15 residues. The V gene lost 0 bases and the J gene lost 5 bases, with 13 bases spanning the gap. The CDR3 reads CASSYSGQGGTEAFF. Written as DNA, the CDR3 is TGTGCCAGCAGTTACTCCGGGCAGGGTGGAACTGAAGCTTTCTTT.

This chain uses TRBV29-1 with TRBJ2-3; 11 nucleotides agree with TRBD2. The germline CDR1 and CDR2 sequences are SQVTM and ANQGSEA. The CDR3 has 15 amino acids. The trim removed 8 bases at V and 0 bases at J, leaving 7 bases unmatched. The CDR3 DNA follows: TGCAGCACATCGATAGCGGGGGGGAGCACAGATACGCAGTATTTT. Encoded protein: CSTSIAGGSTDTQYF.

The V call is TRBV7-8, the J call TRBJ1-2, with 12 bases that match TRBD1. The CDR3 is 19 residues long. Germline CDR1 is SGHVS and CDR2 is FQNEAQ. J gave up 8 bases and V 1 base, and 17 bases lay outside the gene matches. CDR3 protein: CASSLVGGTGGSSGGGYTF. CDR3 in DNA: TGTGCCAGCAGCTTAGTTGGCGGGACAGGGGGCTCCTCAGGAGGGGGCTACACCTTC.

This chain links TRBV7-9 with TRBJ2-7; 8 positions match TRBD1. Germline V gene sequence: CDR1 SEHNR, CDR2 FQNEAQ (reference sequence). V dropped 6 bases and J dropped 2; count of bases not matched to a gene: 12. The CDR3 has 16 residues. The DNA for the CDR3 is TGTGCCAGCAGTCCGCCGGTCGGACAGGGCACCTACGAGCAGTACTTC. The encoded protein is CASSPPVGQGTYEQYF. The whole variable domain, remainder taken from reference TRBV7-9 and TRBJ2-7, is DTGVSQNPRHKITKRGQNVTFRCDPISEHNRLYWYRQTLGQGPEFLTYFQNEAQLEKSRLLSDRFSAERPKGSFSTLEIQRTEQGDSAMYLCASSPPVGQGTYEQYFGPGTRLTVT.

The rearrangement joins TRBV5-6 to TRBJ2-5, with TRBD2 identical over 12 bases. V was clipped by 3 bases and J by 1 base; unmatched bases: 4. Germline values: CDR1 SGHDT, CDR2 YYEEEE. The CDR3 totals 16 residues. CDR3 residues: CASSYGLAGLQETQYF. The DNA for the CDR3 is TGTGCCAGCAGCTATGGACTAGCGGGGCTCCAAGAGACCCAGTACTTC.

The chain recombines TRBV6-2 or TRBV6-3 with TRBJ2-1; 11 bases agree with TRBD1. The CDR3 sequence is 15 residues long. V trimming: 6 bases; J trimming: 6 bases; junction bases outside the gene matches: 7. CDR1 MNHEY and CDR2 SVGEGT come from the germline V gene. The CDR3 loop reads CASSPPGQGGNEQFF. The CDR3 DNA is TGTGCCAGCAGCCCCCCGGGACAGGGGGGCAATGAGCAGTTCTTC.

This chain links TRBV9 with TRBJ2-5; no clear D gene. With 0 bases removed from V and 5 bases from J, the gap between germline ends came to 2 bases. The CDR3 extends over 11 amino acids. CDR1 is SGDLS and CDR2 is YYNGEE in the germline V gene. The CDR3 sequence: CASSVAETQYF. CDR3 bases: TGTGCCAGCAGCGTAGCGGAGACCCAGTACTTC.

A remark on this clone: A junction end diverges from the germline sequence, so it may reflect a read error. The chain employs TRBV20-1 and TRBJ1-1, with 8 bases matching TRBD1. This CDR3 spans 11 amino acids. CDR1 and CDR2 (germline): DFQATT, SNEGSKA (reference sequence). This CDR3 reads CSANKQGGPSF. CDR3 bases: TGCAGTGCTAATAAACAGGGGGGTCCTTCCTTT.

V and J are TRBV6-5 and TRBJ2-1, with D possibly TRBD1 on 5 matching bases. This CDR3 contains 15 residues. In germline, CDR1 is MNHEY, CDR2 SVGAGI. V gave up 10 bases and J gave up 7 bases, with 23 bases separating them. Here the CDR3 reads CATKGVFEGLNEQFF. The CDR3 coding sequence is TGTGCCACCAAAGGGGTTTTCGAAGGGCTAAATGAGCAGTTCTTC.

The chain recombines TRBV6-6 with TRBJ1-2, with TRBD1 matching over 9 bases. Germline lookup yields CDR1 MNHNY and CDR2 SVGAGI (reference sequence). The CDR3 loop spans 14 amino acids. V dropped 6 bases and J dropped 4; count of bases not matched to a gene: 6. As DNA, the CDR3 is TGTGCCAGCAGCGATAGACAGGGGGGCTATGGCTACACCTTC. It specifies CASSDRQGGYGYTF.

This chain uses TRBV7-3 with TRBJ1-1; 7 bases align to TRBD1. Germline-derived CDR1 and CDR2 are SGHTA and FQGTGA. The length of the CDR3 is 13 residues. V dropped 5 bases and J dropped 5; count of bases not matched to a gene: 5. The CDR3 region has the DNA TGTGCCAGCAGCCCGGCCAGGGGGACTGAAGCTTTCTTT. Translated, it gives CASSPARGTEAFF.

This rearrangement joins TRBV19 to TRBJ1-5; 11 bases are shared with TRBD1. Looked up from germline, CDR1 is LNHDA and CDR2 is SQIVND (reference sequence). The CDR3 is 15 amino acids. V lost 10 bases to trimming and J lost 3 bases; unmatched junction nucleotides: 8. The CDR3 loop is CATRDRGTINQPQHF. CDR3 in DNA: TGTGCCACTCGGGACAGGGGGACCATCAATCAGCCCCAGCATTTT.

The rearrangement joins TRBV7-2 to TRBJ1-1; perhaps TRBD1 as D (5 bases). CDR1 and CDR2 from the germline V gene are SGHTA and FQGNSA. The CDR3 is made up of 13 amino acids. Trimming removed 6 bases from V and 0 bases from J, with 8 bases in between. The CDR3 sequence is CASSTGMNTEAFF. The DNA for the CDR3 is TGTGCCAGCAGTACAGGCATGAACACTGAAGCTTTCTTT.

This chain joins TRBV7-3 and TRBJ1-2, with a possible D match to TRBD1 (5 bases). This CDR3 spans 13 amino acids. Trimming shortened V by 5 bases and J by 8 bases, and 15 bases separated the two germline ends. CDR1 and CDR2 (germline): SGHTA, FQGTGA. The CDR3 nucleotides are TGTGCCAGCAGCCGCCAGGGAGGTGACGGCTACACCTTC. Encoded protein: CASSRQGGDGYTF.

This chain links TRBV9 with TRBJ2-1; possibly TRBD1 for D (5 bases). Germline CDR1 SGDLS, CDR2 YYNGEE. The ends were cut back, 4 bases at V and 0 bases at J, with 14 bases in the middle. This CDR3 has 16 amino acids. CDR3 residues: CASSPQGGNSYNEQFF. Written as DNA, the CDR3 is TGTGCCAGCAGCCCCCAGGGCGGAAACTCCTACAATGAGCAGTTCTTC.

The gene calls are TRBV6-2 or TRBV6-3 and TRBJ2-2; 7 bases are shared with TRBD2. Germline-derived CDR1 and CDR2 are MNHEY and SVGEGT. Losses at the gene ends were 5 bases for V and 1 base for J; bases not matched to a gene: 4. The CDR3 extends over 15 amino acids. For the CDR3, the DNA is TGTGCCAGCAGTCCAGCGGGGATGAACACCGGGGAGCTGTTTTTT. Its protein is CASSPAGMNTGELFF.

The chain combines TRBV6-5 with TRBJ2-1; 8 positions agree with TRBD1. The trim removed 7 bases at V and 6 bases at J, leaving 8 bases unmatched. This CDR3 has 14 residues. Germline CDR1 and CDR2: MNHEY and SVGAGI. The CDR3 DNA follows: TGTGCCAGCACCACCGGGACAGGACTCAATGAGCAGTTCTTC. Translated: CASTTGTGLNEQFF.

The chain recombines TRBV7-9 with TRBJ2-2; a weak D match, TRBD1 (6 bases). The CDR3 covers 17 residues. Trimming left V 5 bases short and J 5 bases short, with 21 bases between. Looked up from germline, CDR1 is SEHNR and CDR2 is FQNEAQ (reference sequence). As DNA, the CDR3 is TGTGCCAGCAGCCCCCCCTTCCGGGACAAGAATACCGGGGAGCTGTTTTTT. It encodes CASSPPFRDKNTGELFF.

V usage is TRBV7-2 and J usage is TRBJ2-1; D possibly corresponds to TRBD2 (5 bases). The CDR3 covers 15 residues. The germline V and J ends were trimmed by 1 base and 8 bases, with 15 bases remaining between them. Germline assignment: CDR1 SGHTA and CDR2 FQGNSA. The CDR3 bases are TGTGCCAGCAGCTTAGAGGGCGGCGGGTTATATGAGCAGTTCTTC. It encodes CASSLEGGGLYEQFF.